Listed below are T cell receptor beta chains from one sample, sequenced in a study of T cells in Graves' hyperthyroidism and ophthalmopathy. TCRdb used MiXCR to reprocess the multiplex PCR reads, holding one entry per CDR3 protein. The table has some 400,000 distinct CDR3 sequences, roughly 14% seen once. Sequencing used blood. Every receptor here comes from a young man with Graves' hyperthyroidism that later progressed to Graves' ophthalmopathy. CDR3s include the opening cysteine and the closing phenylalanine or tryptophan. Fields, in order: D gene, V gene, clone size, J gene, CDR3 DNA, CDR3 protein. The D gene is left open where the match is weak. Only some rows state a clone size, as once, few, many or a class for expanded clones.

>TRBD1|TRBV11-3|many|TRBJ1-4
TGTGCCAGCGCCAGGGGGCTGGATGAAAAACTGTTTTTT
CASARGLDEKLFF
>-|TRBV6-2/TRBV6-3|many|TRBJ1-4
TGTGCCAGCATGACACACGGAACTAATGAAAAACTGTTTTTT
CASMTHGTNEKLFF
>-|TRBV12-5|-|TRBJ2-7
TGTGCTAGTGGTACCGACAGGTACGAGCAGTACTTC
CASGTDRYEQYF
>TRBD1|TRBV5-1|-|TRBJ1-6
TGCGCCAGCAGCTCTGGATCCTTCCGGGACAGGGGTCCCCGCTCCTATAATTCACCCCTCCACTTT
CASSSGSFRDRGPRSYNSPLHF
>-|TRBV18|many|TRBJ1-5
TGTGCCAGCTCACCGGGGAGGGATCAGCCCCAGCATTTT
CASSPGRDQPQHF
>-|TRBV2|many|TRBJ1-5
TGTGCCAGCAGAGGACTCCCTCCCAATCAGCCCCAGCATTTT
CASRGLPPNQPQHF
>-|TRBV14|few|TRBJ2-7
TGTGCCAGCAGCCAAGATCGCGCGGTGGTAGAGCAGTACTTC
CASSQDRAVVEQYF
>-|TRBV3-1|many|TRBJ1-1
TGTGCCAGCAGCCACCGGGCCTATGAAGCTTTCTTT
CASSHRAYEAFF
>TRBD2|TRBV7-3|many|TRBJ2-3
TGTGCCAGCAGTCCTAGCGGGGGAAGCACAGATACGCAGTATTTT
CASSPSGGSTDTQYF
>-|TRBV7-3|many|TRBJ2-2
TGTGCCAGCAGCCCGGCGGGGACCACCGGGGAGCTGTTTTTT
CASSPAGTTGELFF
>-|TRBV20-1|few|TRBJ2-7
TGCAGTGCTACAGGACTCCCTTACGAGCAGTACTTC
CSATGLPYEQYF
>-|TRBV6-5|-|TRBJ1-5
TGTGCCAGGGCGGACATCGGGGGCTCTCAGCCCCAGCATTTT
CARADIGGSQPQHF
>TRBD1|TRBV7-9|-|TRBJ1-2
TGTGCCAGCAGCATTGGGACAGGGGTTAGGTACACCTTC
CASSIGTGVRYTF
>-|TRBV5-1|few|TRBJ2-6
TGCGCCAGCAACGACAGGACTGGGGCCAACGTCCTGACTTTC
CASNDRTGANVLTF
>TRBD2|TRBV11-2|many|TRBJ2-3
TGTGCCAGCAGCTCGACCAGACTAGCGGGGGGGAGCACAGATACGCAGTATTTT
CASSSTRLAGGSTDTQYF
>-|TRBV30|many|TRBJ1-5
TGTGCCTGGAGTCGCCAGGATAGCAATCAGCCCCAGCATTTT
CAWSRQDSNQPQHF
>-|TRBV6-2/TRBV6-3|many|TRBJ2-1
TGTGCCAGCAGTTACTCCCATGGGTCCCCCCATGAGCAGTTCTTC
CASSYSHGSPHEQFF
>TRBD1|TRBV10-3|few|TRBJ1-5
TGTGCCATCAGTGAGTCAGGGGGACAGGGCCTCAATCAGCCCCAGCATTTT
CAISESGGQGLNQPQHF
>-|TRBV30|many|TRBJ1-3
TGTGCCTGGGGGAGGACTGGAAACACCATATATTTT
CAWGRTGNTIYF
>TRBD2|TRBV5-6|few|TRBJ2-7
TGTGCCAGCAGCCTGACTAGCGGGGTCTCCGAGCAGTACTTC
CASSLTSGVSEQYF
>-|TRBV15|-|TRBJ1-1
TGTGCCACCAGCAGAGCTTGGGGATTTAACATGAACACTGAAGCTTTCTTT
CATSRAWGFNMNTEAFF
>-|TRBV5-1|many|TRBJ2-1
TGCGCCAGCAGTCATGGTCTTGAGCAGTTCTTC
CASSHGLEQFF
>TRBD1|TRBV30|many|TRBJ1-2
TGTGCCTGGGATACCTTACAGGGGGGAGGCTACACCTTC
CAWDTLQGGGYTF
>-|TRBV25-1|many|TRBJ2-7
TGTGCCAGCAGTGTCGAAGACAGGAAGAGCTCCTACGAGCAGTACTTC
CASSVEDRKSSYEQYF
>TRBD2|TRBV6-5|few|TRBJ2-7
TGTGCCAGCAGTTACCTAGCGGGGGGGCTTGTGTCCTACGAGCAGTACTTC
CASSYLAGGLVSYEQYF
>-|TRBV6-2/TRBV6-3|-|TRBJ1-6
TGTGCCAGCAATGCTCGGGGTCCCTTCGGAGATAATTCACCCCTCCACTTT
CASNARGPFGDNSPLHF
>-|TRBV29-1|few|TRBJ2-1
TGCAGCGTTGCCGGCTCCTACAATGAGCAGTTCTTC
CSVAGSYNEQFF